This paragraph reports one T cell receptor beta chain. Methods used by the authors: Amplification of reference gene primers provided the estimated nucleated cell counts. Generated by immunoSEQ multiplex PCR, the TCRdb table keeps only in-frame clones and is missing some. Clonal size and the V and J genes are those of that table, whereas D and trimming came from the DNA. Among around 99,000 clones, roughly 83% were seen once, and the ten largest hold roughly 18%. The CDR3 length is 13 residues. Trimming cost V 4 bases and J 9 bases; bases outside gene matches: 6. Germline-derived CDR1 and CDR2 are MNHEY and SMNVEV (reference sequence). These data originate in a study of blood T cell repertoires in COVID-19. Study background: Acute-phase and convalescent COVID-19 samples originated in the United States, Italy and Spain. T cells, B-cell-depleted T cells, or PBMCs provided the cDNA or gDNA that served as material.

The receptor comes from a woman aged 55-69 years with acute or convalescent COVID-19. Sequencing used peripheral blood. The rearrangement uses TRBV27 and TRBJ2-1; 7 bases align to TRBD1. The CDR3 reads CASSSDRSGEQFF. CDR3 in DNA: TGTGCCAGCAGTTCGGACAGGTCCGGTGAGCAGTTCTTC.